Below are 26 T cell receptor beta chains sequenced from a single sample in a study of blood T cell repertoires in COVID-19. TCRdb's table, derived via immunoSEQ multiplex PCR, lists solely in-frame clones and lacks some. Seen here are 200,000 to 250,000 clones, over 75% observed once, and the top ten hold approximately 5.3%. Material for sequencing was peripheral blood. All receptors come from a human donor in a cohort sampled during active COVID-19.

This clone was counted only a few times. The chain links TRBV14 to TRBJ1-4, with D perhaps TRBD1 (6 bases). Trimming stripped 6 bases from V and 8 bases from J, with 13 bases between. Germline CDR1 and CDR2: SGHDN and FVKESK. The CDR3 is 13 amino acids. The CDR3 region is CASSQQGGEKLFF. The CDR3 region has the DNA TGTGCCAGCAGTCAACAGGGAGGCGAAAAACTGTTTTTT.

In its sample, this clone was seen once. V gene TRBV30 combines with J gene TRBJ2-7, with D possibly being TRBD1 (7 bases). Trimming took 1 base from V and 3 from J, leaving 16 bases between them. The CDR3 covers 15 residues. Germline V gene sequence: CDR1 GTSNPN, CDR2 SVGIG (reference sequence). Here the CDR3 DNA reads TGTGCCTGGAGTGGAATGGCAGGGGGAGGCTACGAGCAGTACTTC. This encodes CAWSGMAGGGYEQYF.

This clone was counted only a few times. V and J are TRBV30 and TRBJ1-1; possibly TRBD1 for D (5 bases). From germline, CDR1 is GTSNPN and CDR2 SVGIG (reference sequence). The CDR3 consists of 12 residues. Deletions cut 1 base from V and 5 bases from J, with 8 bases between. The CDR3 nucleotides read TGTGCCTGGAGTGAGTCAGGGACTGAAGCTTTCTTT. Translation: CAWSESGTEAFF.

A note on this clone: This same CDR3 is encoded by further DNA sequences in the sample. The chain is built from TRBV5-1 and TRBJ2-7; D might be TRBD2 (5 bases). The CDR3 spans 14 residues. Germline V gene sequence: CDR1 SGHRS, CDR2 YFSETQ. V was clipped by 0 bases and J by 3 bases, with 10 bases between them. CDR3 residues: CASSLDRGSYEQYF. CDR3 DNA sequence: TGCGCCAGCAGCTTGGATCGGGGTAGCTACGAGCAGTACTTC.

This clone appeared once. This sequence joins TRBV21-1 and TRBJ1-4. TRBV21-1 is a pseudogene segment. The CDR3 spans 16 residues. The CDR3 loop is CASSKARGIEGEKLFF. For the CDR3, the DNA is TGTGCCAGCAGCAAAGCGCGGGGCATAGAGGGTGAAAAACTGTTTTTT.

This clone was counted a few times. The chain couples TRBV19 to TRBJ2-7, with D possibly matching TRBD2 (5 bases). The CDR3 has 16 amino acids. The V end lost 1 base, the J end lost 0 bases, and 13 bases lay between the germline ends. CDR1 is LNHDA, CDR2 SQIVND, per germline (reference sequence). CDR3: CASSIGLARFSYEQYF. The CDR3 coding sequence is TGTGCCAGTAGTATAGGATTAGCGCGATTCTCCTACGAGCAGTACTTC.

This clone has more than one count but fewer than ten. The rearrangement joins TRBV15 to TRBJ2-1; tentative D call: TRBD1 (6 bases). The germline V and J ends were trimmed by 3 bases and 14 bases, with 17 bases remaining between them. This CDR3 region has 13 residues. Germline V gene sequence: CDR1 LNHNV, CDR2 YYDKDF (reference sequence). As DNA, the CDR3 is TGTGCCACCAGCAGCGTTAACAGGGTAGATGAGTTCTTC. Protein: CATSSVNRVDEFF.

The genes are TRBV9 and TRBJ2-7; 7 positions match TRBD2. Germline V gene lookup returns CDR1 SGDLS and CDR2 YYNGEE. V lost 4 bases and J lost 6; bases outside the gene matches: 13. The CDR3 totals 15 residues. The CDR3 DNA reads as TGTGCCAGCAGCCCCTTGGGGGGGTATTCCCTCGAGCAGTACTTC. Translated: CASSPLGGYSLEQYF.

This chain uses TRBV11-2 with TRBJ2-3; a possible D gene is TRBD2 (6 bases). V lost 5 bases and J lost 10, with 19 bases in between. Germline V gene data show CDR1 as SGHAT and CDR2 as FQNNGV. The CDR3 is 14 amino acids. CDR3 nucleotide sequence: TGTGCCAGCAGCCCTCCTCCCGGGGGATTTGCGCAGTATTTT. Protein sequence: CASSPPPGGFAQYF.

The V call is TRBV5-6, the J call TRBJ1-5; maybe TRBD1 (6 bases). Germline V lookup: CDR1 SGHDT, CDR2 YYEEEE. The CDR3 is 13 amino acids. Trimming removed 5 bases from V and 5 bases from J, with 11 bases in between. The CDR3 DNA sequence: TGTGCCAGCAGTACACAGGGTTATCAGCCCCAGCATTTT. Protein sequence: CASSTQGYQPQHF.

The gene calls are TRBV28 and TRBJ2-1; D may be TRBD2 (6 bases). The ends were cut back, 6 bases at V and 5 bases at J, with 20 bases in the middle. Germline values: CDR1 MDHEN, CDR2 SYDVKM. The CDR3 totals 16 residues. The CDR3 reads CASSYTAWGGHNEQFF. CDR3 DNA sequence: TGTGCCAGCAGCTACACGGCTTGGGGAGGACACAATGAGCAGTTCTTC. The complete variable domain, with remaining parts taken from reference TRBV28 and TRBJ2-1, reads DVKVTQSSRYLVKRTGEKVFLECVQDMDHENMFWYRQDPGLGLRLIYFSYDVKMKEKGDIPEGYSVSREKKERFSLILESASTNQTSMYLCASSYTAWGGHNEQFFGPGTRLTVL.

The genes are TRBV4-2 and TRBJ2-1; no clear D gene. The CDR3 length is 16 residues. CDR1 is LGHNA, CDR2 YNFKEQ, per germline. Trimming took 0 bases from V and 1 from J, leaving 10 bases between them. The CDR3 DNA reads TGTGCCAGCAGCCAAGATCCCCAGAGGTCCTACAATGAGCAGTTCTTC. Protein sequence: CASSQDPQRSYNEQFF.

The genes are TRBV28 and TRBJ1-5, with D maybe TRBD1 (5 bases). The V end lost 6 bases, the J end lost 7 bases, and 13 bases lay between the germline ends. The CDR3 has 13 amino acids. Per the germline V gene, CDR1 is MDHEN and CDR2 is SYDVKM. The CDR3 DNA reads as TGTGCCAGCAGACAGGACGCAGTACAGCCCCAGCATTTT. This sequence encodes CASRQDAVQPQHF. Combining the CDR3 with reference TRBV28 and TRBJ1-5 gives the whole variable domain DVKVTQSSRYLVKRTGEKVFLECVQDMDHENMFWYRQDPGLGLRLIYFSYDVKMKEKGDIPEGYSVSREKKERFSLILESASTNQTSMYLCASRQDAVQPQHFGDGTRLSIL.

This clone was seen just once. The chain recombines TRBV7-3 with TRBJ2-7, with 10 bases fitting TRBD2. Trimming at V came to 5 bases and at J to 7 bases, leaving 11 bases not matched to a gene. CDR1 and CDR2 from the germline V gene are SGHTA and FQGTGA. The length of the CDR3 is 15 residues. The CDR3 nucleotides read TGTGCCAGCAGCCCCGGACTAGCGGTAATGGAAGAGCAGTACTTC. This codes for CASSPGLAVMEEQYF.

CDR3 sequence (DNA): TGTGCCAGTAAGAGTACTAGCGGGAGTTTTTACGAGCAGTTCTTC. Its translation is CASKSTSGSFYEQFF. The chain employs TRBV19 and TRBJ2-1; 11 bases align to TRBD2. Germline-derived CDR1 and CDR2 are LNHDA and SQIVND (reference sequence). V shed 7 bases, J shed 10 bases, and the junction held 12 bases outside the gene matches. This CDR3 contains 15 residues.

This chain links TRBV28 with TRBJ1-5; 7 nucleotides align to TRBD1. With V trimmed by 7 bases and J by 6 bases, 6 bases remained unmatched. Germline CDR1 and CDR2: MDHEN and SYDVKM. The length of the CDR3 is 13 residues. The CDR3 sequence is CASNGQAPQPQHF. The CDR3 DNA reads TGTGCCAGCAACGGACAGGCCCCTCAGCCCCAGCATTTT.

This rearrangement joins TRBV5-1 to TRBJ1-2, with a tentative D call TRBD1 (6 bases). The CDR3 runs 17 residues. The V and J ends lost 5 bases and 4 bases respectively, with 24 bases between them. Germline V gene lookup returns CDR1 SGHRS and CDR2 YFSETQ. The CDR3 sequence is CASSLKPSAGDTYGYTF. The CDR3 DNA sequence: TGCGCCAGCAGTTTGAAACCTTCCGCAGGGGATACCTATGGCTACACCTTC.

The V gene is TRBV24-1, the J gene TRBJ2-5, with D possibly matching TRBD1 (6 bases). The CDR3 sequence is 17 residues long. The V end lost 4 bases, the J end lost 2 bases, and 19 bases lay between the germline ends. Germline-derived CDR1 and CDR2 are KGHDR and SFDVKD. DNA for the CDR3: TGTGCCACCAGTGACCCGCGGGCAGGGGTAAGACAAGAGACCCAGTACTTC. This translates into CATSDPRAGVRQETQYF.

V gene TRBV9 combines with J gene TRBJ2-2; TRBD2 aligns across 8 bases. Germline V gene data show CDR1 as SGDLS and CDR2 as YYNGEE. The J segment lost 4 bases and the V segment lost 3 bases, leaving 5 bases of the junction unmatched. The CDR3 has 15 residues. For the CDR3, the DNA is TGTGCCAGCAGCGCGGGACTAGGACTCACCGGGGAGCTGTTTTTT. Translation gives CASSAGLGLTGELFF. Full variable domain (remainder filled in from reference TRBV9 and TRBJ2-2): DSGVTQTPKHLITATGQRVTLRCSPRSGDLSVYWYQQSLDQGLQFLIQYYNGEERAKGNILERFSAQQFPDLHSELNLSSLELGDSALYFCASSAGLGLTGELFFGEGSRLTVL.

In DNA, the CDR3 is TGTGCCAGCAGCCCCCGGGCCAGACAGGGGTGGGAGCAGTACTTC. Its protein is CASSPRARQGWEQYF. This chain joins TRBV6-2 or TRBV6-3 and TRBJ2-7; 8 bases fit TRBD1. This CDR3 spans 15 amino acids. CDR1 is MNHEY and CDR2 is SVGEGT in the germline V gene. V lost 6 bases to trimming and J lost 7 bases; unmatched junction nucleotides: 14.

The J gene is TRBJ1-2, the V gene TRBV2, with D unclear. The CDR3 consists of 15 residues. CDR1 and CDR2 (germline): SNHLY, FYNNEI. The ends were cut back, 6 bases at V and 5 bases at J, with 19 bases in the middle. The CDR3 nucleotides read TGTGCCAGCAGGGCGCAAGCACGAAGCAGGTATGGCTACACCTTC. Translated, it gives CASRAQARSRYGYTF.

The chain has TRBV9 and TRBJ2-6; D gene ambiguous. In germline, CDR1 is SGDLS, CDR2 YYNGEE. Between the trimmed V and J ends, which lost 4 bases and 0 bases, there was a span of 5 bases. The CDR3 sequence is 14 residues long. In nucleotides, the CDR3 is TGTGCCAGCAGCTCTTACTCTGGGGCCAACGTCCTGACTTTC. Translating gives CASSSYSGANVLTF.

The chain's CDR3 is CASLPSGGRSSYEQYF. DNA for the CDR3: TGTGCCAGCCTCCCCTCCGGCGGGCGGAGCTCCTACGAGCAGTACTTC. The rearrangement links TRBV28 to TRBJ2-7, with D possibly TRBD2 on 5 matching bases. Trimming stripped 8 bases from V and 0 bases from J, with 20 bases between. The CDR3 contains 16 residues. Germline V CDR1 and CDR2: MDHEN, SYDVKM.

The chain is built from TRBV24-1 and TRBJ2-1, with a weak D call TRBD2 (6 bases). Germline-derived CDR1 and CDR2 are KGHDR and SFDVKD. V was pared by 1 base and J by 9 bases, with 15 bases between. CDR3 length: 15 amino acids. DNA for the CDR3: TGTGCCACCAGTGATTTCCCGACTAGGGCCGGTGAGCAGTTCTTC. Its translation: CATSDFPTRAGEQFF.

The rearrangement uses TRBV28 and TRBJ1-1, with D uncertain. This CDR3 has 8 amino acids. The V and J ends lost 8 bases and 11 bases respectively, with 6 bases between them. Germline values: CDR1 MDHEN, CDR2 SYDVKM. The CDR3 region is CASGEAFF. In DNA form, the CDR3 reads TGTGCCAGCGGTGAGGCTTTCTTT.

The chain joins TRBV7-7 to TRBJ2-3; D is undetermined. CDR3 length: 15 amino acids. Trimming left V 1 base short and J 0 bases short, with 8 bases between. Germline CDR1 and CDR2: SSHAT and FNYEAQ (reference sequence). CDR3 in DNA: TGTGCCAGCAGCTTAGGGGCTTTAAGCACAGATACGCAGTATTTT. Translated, it gives CASSLGALSTDTQYF.